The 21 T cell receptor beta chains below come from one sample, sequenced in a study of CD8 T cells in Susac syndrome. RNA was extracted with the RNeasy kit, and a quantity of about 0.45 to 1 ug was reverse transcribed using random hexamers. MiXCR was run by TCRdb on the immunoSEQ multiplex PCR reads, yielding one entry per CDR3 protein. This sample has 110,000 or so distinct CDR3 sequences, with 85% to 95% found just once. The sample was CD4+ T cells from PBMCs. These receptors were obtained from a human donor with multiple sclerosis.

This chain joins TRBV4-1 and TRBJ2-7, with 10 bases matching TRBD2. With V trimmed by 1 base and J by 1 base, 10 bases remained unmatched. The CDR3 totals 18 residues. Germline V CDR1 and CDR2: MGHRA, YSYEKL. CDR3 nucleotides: TGCGCCAGCAGCCAAGTACCCCTAGCGGGGGCCGGGTCCTACGAGCAGTACTTC. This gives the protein CASSQVPLAGAGSYEQYF.

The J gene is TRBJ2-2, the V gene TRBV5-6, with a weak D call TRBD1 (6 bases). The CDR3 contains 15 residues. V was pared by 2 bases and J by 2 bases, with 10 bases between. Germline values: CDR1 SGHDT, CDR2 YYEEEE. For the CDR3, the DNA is TGTGCCAGCAGCTTCAGGGGCTCAAACACCGGGGAGCTGTTTTTT. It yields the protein CASSFRGSNTGELFF.

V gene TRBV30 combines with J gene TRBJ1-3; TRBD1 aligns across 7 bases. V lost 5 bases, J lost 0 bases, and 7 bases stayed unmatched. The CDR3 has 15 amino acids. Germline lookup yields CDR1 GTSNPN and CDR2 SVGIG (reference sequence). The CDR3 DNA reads TGTGCCTGGGGCCCGGGACAGAGCTCTGGAAACACCATATATTTT. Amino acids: CAWGPGQSSGNTIYF.

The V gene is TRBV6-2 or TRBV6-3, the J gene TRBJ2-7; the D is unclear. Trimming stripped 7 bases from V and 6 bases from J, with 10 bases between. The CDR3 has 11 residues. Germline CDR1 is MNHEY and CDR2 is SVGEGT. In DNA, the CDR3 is TGTGCCAGCACTAGGCGAGGCGAGCAGTACTTC. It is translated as CASTRRGEQYF.

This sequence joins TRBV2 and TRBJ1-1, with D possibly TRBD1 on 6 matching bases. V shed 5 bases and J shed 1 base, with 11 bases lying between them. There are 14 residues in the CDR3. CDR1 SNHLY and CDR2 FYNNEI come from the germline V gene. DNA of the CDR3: TGTGCCAGCAGTTACGGACAGACGAACACTGAAGCTTTCTTT. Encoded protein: CASSYGQTNTEAFF.

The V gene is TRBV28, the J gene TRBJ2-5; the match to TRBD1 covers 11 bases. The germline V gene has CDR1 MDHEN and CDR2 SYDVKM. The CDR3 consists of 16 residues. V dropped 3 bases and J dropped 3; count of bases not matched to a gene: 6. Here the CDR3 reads CASSLGQGVFEETQYF. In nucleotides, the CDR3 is TGTGCCAGCAGTTTGGGACAGGGGGTTTTTGAAGAGACCCAGTACTTC.

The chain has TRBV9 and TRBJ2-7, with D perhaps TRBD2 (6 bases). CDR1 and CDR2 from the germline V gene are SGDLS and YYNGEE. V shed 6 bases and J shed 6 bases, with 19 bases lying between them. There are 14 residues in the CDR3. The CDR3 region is CASNSDVFGSEQYF. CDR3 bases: TGTGCCAGCAACTCAGACGTGTTCGGGAGCGAGCAGTACTTC.

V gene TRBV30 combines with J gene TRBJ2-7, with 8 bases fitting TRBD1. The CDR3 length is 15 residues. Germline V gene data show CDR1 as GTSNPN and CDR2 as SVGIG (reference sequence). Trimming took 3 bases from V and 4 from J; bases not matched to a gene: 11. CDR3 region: CAWSPPTGVVYEQYF. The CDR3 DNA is TGTGCCTGGAGCCCGCCGACAGGGGTGGTATACGAGCAGTACTTC.

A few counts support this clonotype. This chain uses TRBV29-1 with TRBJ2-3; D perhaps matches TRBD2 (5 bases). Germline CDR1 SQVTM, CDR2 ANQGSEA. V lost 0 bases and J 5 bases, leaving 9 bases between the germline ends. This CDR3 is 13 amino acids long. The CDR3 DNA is TGCAGCGTTGAAGAGGGAGCGATAGATACGCAGTATTTT. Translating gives CSVEEGAIDTQYF.

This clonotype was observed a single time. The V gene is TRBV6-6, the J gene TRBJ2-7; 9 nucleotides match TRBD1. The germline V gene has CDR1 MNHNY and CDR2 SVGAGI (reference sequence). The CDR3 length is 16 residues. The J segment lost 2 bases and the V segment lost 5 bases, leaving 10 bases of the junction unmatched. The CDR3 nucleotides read TGTGCCAGCAGTCGGGGAGGGGGACAGGGCGCCTACGAGCAGTACTTC. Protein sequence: CASSRGGGQGAYEQYF.

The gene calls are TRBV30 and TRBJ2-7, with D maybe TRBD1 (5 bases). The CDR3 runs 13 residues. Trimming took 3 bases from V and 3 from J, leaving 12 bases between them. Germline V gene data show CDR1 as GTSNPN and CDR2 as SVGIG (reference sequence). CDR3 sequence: CAWSLGVIYEQYF. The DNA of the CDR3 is TGTGCCTGGAGCCTAGGGGTGATCTACGAGCAGTACTTC.

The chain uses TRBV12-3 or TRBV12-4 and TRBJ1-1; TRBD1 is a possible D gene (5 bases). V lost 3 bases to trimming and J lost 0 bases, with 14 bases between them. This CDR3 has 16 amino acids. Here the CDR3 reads CASSFRQGEVNTEAFF. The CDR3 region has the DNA TGTGCCAGCAGTTTTAGGCAGGGAGAGGTGAACACTGAAGCTTTCTTT.

Here the CDR3 reads CASSFIRGTSGTYEQYF. For the CDR3, the DNA is TGTGCCAGCAGTTTCATCCGGGGAACTAGCGGAACCTACGAGCAGTACTTC. V is TRBV27 and J is TRBJ2-7; TRBD2 agrees at 8 bases. Germline assignment: CDR1 MNHEY and CDR2 SMNVEV (reference sequence). After removal of 3 bases from V and 2 bases from J, the junction contained 12 bases not matched to a gene. This CDR3 region has 17 residues.

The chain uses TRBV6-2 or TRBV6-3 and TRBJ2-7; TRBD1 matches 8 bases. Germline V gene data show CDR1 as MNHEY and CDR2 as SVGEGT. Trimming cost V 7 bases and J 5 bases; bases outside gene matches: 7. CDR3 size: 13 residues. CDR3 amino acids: CASNRDRMDEQYF. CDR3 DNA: TGTGCCAGCAACCGGGACAGGATGGACGAGCAGTACTTC.

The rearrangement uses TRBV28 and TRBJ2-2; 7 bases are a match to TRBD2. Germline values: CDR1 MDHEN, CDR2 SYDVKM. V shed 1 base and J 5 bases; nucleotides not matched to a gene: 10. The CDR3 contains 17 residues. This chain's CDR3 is CASSLSPAGVRTGELFF. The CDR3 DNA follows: TGTGCCAGCAGTTTATCCCCCGCGGGGGTACGAACCGGGGAGCTGTTTTTT.

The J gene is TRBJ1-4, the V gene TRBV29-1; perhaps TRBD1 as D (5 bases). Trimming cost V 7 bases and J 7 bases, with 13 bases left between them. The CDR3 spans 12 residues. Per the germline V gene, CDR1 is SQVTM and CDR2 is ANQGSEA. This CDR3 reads CSAGTSGEKLFF. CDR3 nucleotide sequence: TGCAGCGCCGGGACCAGTGGTGAAAAACTGTTTTTT.

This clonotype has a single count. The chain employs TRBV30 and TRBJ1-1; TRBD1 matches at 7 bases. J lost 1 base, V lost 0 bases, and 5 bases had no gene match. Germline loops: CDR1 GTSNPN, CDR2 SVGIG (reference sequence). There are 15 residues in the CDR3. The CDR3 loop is CAWSVKGAANTEAFF. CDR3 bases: TGTGCCTGGAGTGTAAAGGGGGCCGCGAACACTGAAGCTTTCTTT.

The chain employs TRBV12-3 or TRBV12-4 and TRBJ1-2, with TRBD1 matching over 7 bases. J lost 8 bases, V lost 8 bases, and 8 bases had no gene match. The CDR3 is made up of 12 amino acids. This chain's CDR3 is CASAGTALGYTF. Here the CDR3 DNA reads TGTGCCAGCGCTGGGACAGCCCTCGGCTACACCTTC.

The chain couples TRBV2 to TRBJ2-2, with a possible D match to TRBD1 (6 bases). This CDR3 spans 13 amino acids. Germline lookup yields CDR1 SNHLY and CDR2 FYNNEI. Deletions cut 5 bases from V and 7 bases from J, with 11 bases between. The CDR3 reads CASSKGVYGELFF. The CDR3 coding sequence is TGTGCCAGCAGTAAGGGGGTTTACGGGGAGCTGTTTTTT.

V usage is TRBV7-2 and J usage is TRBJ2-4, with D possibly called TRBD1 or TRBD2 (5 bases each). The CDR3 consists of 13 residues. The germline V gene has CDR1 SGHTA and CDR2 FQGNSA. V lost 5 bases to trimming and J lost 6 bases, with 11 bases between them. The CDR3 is CASSRRDLNIQYF. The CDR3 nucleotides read TGTGCCAGCAGCCGCCGGGACCTAAACATTCAGTACTTC.

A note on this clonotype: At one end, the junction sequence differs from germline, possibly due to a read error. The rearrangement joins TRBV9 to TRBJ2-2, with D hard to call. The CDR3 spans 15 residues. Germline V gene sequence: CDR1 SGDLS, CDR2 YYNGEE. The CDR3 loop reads CASSVGYSNTRELFF. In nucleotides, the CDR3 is TGTGCCAGCAGCGTCGGATACTCGAACACCAGGGAGCTGTTTTTT.